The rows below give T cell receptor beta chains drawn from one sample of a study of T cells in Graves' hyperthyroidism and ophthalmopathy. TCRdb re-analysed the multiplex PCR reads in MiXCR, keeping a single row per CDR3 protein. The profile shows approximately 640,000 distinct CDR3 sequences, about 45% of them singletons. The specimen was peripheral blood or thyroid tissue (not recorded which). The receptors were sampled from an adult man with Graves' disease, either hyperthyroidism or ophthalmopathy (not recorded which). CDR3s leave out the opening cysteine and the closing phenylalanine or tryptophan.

CDR3 protein: SARGPTGWSTEAF; V gene: TRBV20-1; J gene: TRBJ1-1
CDR3 protein: ASSPRQSTNEKLF; V gene: TRBV9; J gene: TRBJ1-4
CDR3 protein: ASSAIRGMNTEAF; V gene: TRBV19; J gene: TRBJ1-1
CDR3 protein: ASSLAGKGDTEAF; V gene: TRBV5-4; J gene: TRBJ1-1
CDR3 protein: SAPMGQGP; V gene: TRBV20-1; J gene: TRBJ2-5
CDR3 protein: ATSEQGLQH; V gene: TRBV24-1; J gene: TRBJ1-5
CDR3 protein: AISENSSGTNEKLF; V gene: TRBV10-3; J gene: TRBJ1-4
CDR3 protein: SAFRGVYYGYT; V gene: TRBV29-1; J gene: TRBJ1-2
CDR3 protein: ASSLGQGQPLH; V gene: TRBV7-8; J gene: TRBJ1-6
CDR3 protein: ASSREENQPQH; V gene: TRBV7-9; J gene: TRBJ1-5
CDR3 protein: ASSVNVGPYEQY; V gene: TRBV9; J gene: TRBJ2-7